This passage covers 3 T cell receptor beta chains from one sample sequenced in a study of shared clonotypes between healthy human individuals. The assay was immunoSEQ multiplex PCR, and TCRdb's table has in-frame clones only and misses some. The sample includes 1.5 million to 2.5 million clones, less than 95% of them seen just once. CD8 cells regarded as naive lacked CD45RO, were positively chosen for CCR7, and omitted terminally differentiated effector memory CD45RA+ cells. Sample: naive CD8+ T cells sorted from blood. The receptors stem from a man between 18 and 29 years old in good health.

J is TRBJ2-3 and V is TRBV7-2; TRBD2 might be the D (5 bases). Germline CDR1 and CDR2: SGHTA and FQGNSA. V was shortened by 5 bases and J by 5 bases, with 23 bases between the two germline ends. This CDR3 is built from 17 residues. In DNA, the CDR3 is TGTGCCAGCAGCCCCCAGGAAACCGAGGGATATCGAGATACGCAGTATTTT. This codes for CASSPQETEGYRDTQYF.

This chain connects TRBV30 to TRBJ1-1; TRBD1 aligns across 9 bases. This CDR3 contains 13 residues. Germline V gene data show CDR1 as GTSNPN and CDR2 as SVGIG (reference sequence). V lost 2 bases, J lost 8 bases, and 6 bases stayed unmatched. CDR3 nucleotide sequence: TGTGCCTGGAGTTACCACGGGACAGGGGAAGCTTTCTTT. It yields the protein CAWSYHGTGEAFF.

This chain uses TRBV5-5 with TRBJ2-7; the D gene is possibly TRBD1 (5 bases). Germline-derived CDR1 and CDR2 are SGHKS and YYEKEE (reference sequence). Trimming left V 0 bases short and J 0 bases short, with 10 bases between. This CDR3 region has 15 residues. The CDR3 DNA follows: TGTGCCAGCAGCTTGGCCTCGGACAACTCCTACGAGCAGTACTTC. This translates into CASSLASDNSYEQYF.